The rows below give T cell receptor beta chains drawn from one sample of a study of shared clonotypes between healthy human individuals. Repertoires were generated with immunoSEQ multiplex PCR, while TCRdb's copy carries only in-frame clones and drops some. The sample gives over a million clones, about 76% of which show up once; roughly 1.4% is in the top ten. Sequences were obtained from memory CD4+ T cells sorted from blood. The receptors here all came from a man younger than 30 in good health. Each CDR3 is given without its conserved first and last residue. The D gene is left open where the match is weak. Expanded clones get a size class; other rows say once, few or many, or leave the size out.

clone size | D gene | V gene | CDR3 protein
. | . | TRBV7-2 | ASSRFGNTGELF
. | TRBD1 | TRBV19 | ASSEQGAEQY
. | . | TRBV10-1 | ASSESGRGQY
. | . | TRBV6-1 | ASRPGFGYT
. | TRBD1 | TRBV6-6 | ASSYGTGANSPLH
. | . | TRBV21-1 | ASSKGSGRLAASAPADTQY
. | TRBD1 | TRBV2 | ASSESGRDRVI
. | . | TRBV4-2 | ASSPGRRTNYGYT
. | . | TRBV18 | ASSPLPADTQY
. | TRBD1 | TRBV2 | ASSEESLRAGGGYT
. | . | TRBV5-5 | ASSLLAGNQPQH
. | TRBD2 | TRBV19 | ASSPEGLATYEQY
. | TRBD2 | TRBV7-9 | ASSLGASGEAKNIQY
. | . | TRBV5-6 | ASSSLTGVSGANVLT
. | . | TRBV5-1 | ASRKEGLSTDTQY
. | . | TRBV19 | ASSETGTANTEAF
. | TRBD2 | TRBV7-2 | ASSSGLAGHTDTQY
. | . | TRBV6-1 | ASSERGRETDTQY
few | TRBD1 | TRBV19 | ASSKGTGYSPLH
. | . | TRBV7-2 | ASSLGGGGTGTQY
. | . | TRBV5-1 | ASSLEGQASRGTQY
once | . | TRBV11-3 | ASSLGAASTDTQY
many | . | TRBV19 | ASSSPRVVRTGELF
few | . | TRBV6-1 | ASSEAVMGATRRETQY
few | . | TRBV7-9 | ASSLSFTGLDEKLF
once | . | TRBV28 | ASSLSRSGRNYYEQY
. | TRBD1 | TRBV6-5 | ASSSGTENTGELF
. | . | TRBV6-5 | ASSYGGGTTNSPLH
. | TRBD1 | TRBV2 | ASGLERGPYEQY
. | . | TRBV2 | ASSEDRVSSYEQY
. | . | TRBV2 | ASSESDRSNSPLH
. | . | TRBV4-3 | ASSQRAGGPNQPQH
. | . | TRBV21-1 | QLGGGELF
. | TRBD1 | TRBV7-3 | ASSLGQGADTQY
. | . | TRBV7-3 | ASSPKGRAEKLF
. | . | TRBV4-3 | ASSQDRAAERTQY
few | TRBD1 | TRBV29-1 | SVDLGQGAKAF
. | TRBD1 | TRBV6-5 | ASSPDRETGNTIY
. | . | TRBV27 | ASSPRILSEQY
. | TRBD2 | TRBV7-9 | ASSTQREESYNEQF
once | . | TRBV7-8 | ASSLLGGLGSSPLH
. | . | TRBV14 | ASSKGAYQETQY
. | . | TRBV28 | ASTPIGRRAF
. | . | TRBV18 | ASSPTLANEQF
. | TRBD2 | TRBV30 | AWAQAGAREQY
few | . | TRBV6-1 | ASSLLNTEAF
. | . | TRBV2 | ASRLSYTSPLH
. | TRBD1 | TRBV18 | ASSLNSGQGHTEAF
. | . | TRBV18 | ASSPGGNQPQH
. | . | TRBV30 | AWSVGSQETQY
. | TRBD1 | TRBV4-2 | ASSQDRTGGVYGYT
. | TRBD1 | TRBV4-1 | ASNGQGNYGYT
. | TRBD1 | TRBV5-1 | ASSPRQGVEAF